Below, one TCR beta chain is given with its context. Its target is not known. Sequencing used immunoSEQ multiplex PCR; TCRdb keeps in-frame clones, though not all of them. The data contain under 300,000 clones, just over 85% of them singletons. The sample is drawn from a study of cytomegalovirus exposure and HLA in healthy donors. Broader study findings: Three CMV-associated chains proved CMV antigen-specific in vitro. First-cohort TCR clusters were later found to tend to co-occur in the 120 validation repertoires.

Specimen: PBMCs. The source is a woman aged 18-29 years in good health and CMV-seronegative.

CDR3 loop: CASSLSPTSSSGNTIYF. The CDR3 DNA reads as TGTGCCAGCAGCTTGTCGCCGACTTCCAGCTCTGGAAACACCATATATTTT. The rearrangement joins TRBV7-6 to TRBJ1-3; D is undetermined. This CDR3 contains 17 residues. Trimming left V 3 bases short and J 0 bases short, with 15 bases between. CDR1 and CDR2 from the germline V gene are SGHVS and FNYEAQ.